A single sample gave rise to the 20 T cell receptor beta chains below, sequenced in a study of STAT5B mutations in CD4+ large granular lymphocyte leukemia. Sequencing was performed with immunoSEQ multiplex PCR; in TCRdb, only in-frame clones are kept and a portion is missing. The table shows some 32,000 clones, with approximately 80% occurring only once. Sequenced input: CD4+ T cells from blood buffy coats. Every receptor here comes from a human donor in good health.

The chain recombines TRBV29-1 with TRBJ1-5; TRBD1 matches 7 bases. CDR1 and CDR2 (germline): SQVTM, ANQGSEA. This CDR3 is 16 amino acids long. J lost 2 bases, V lost 3 bases, and 10 bases had no gene match. CDR3 residues: CSVEATGWSGNQPQHF. CDR3 nucleotides: TGCAGCGTTGAGGCGACAGGGTGGTCGGGCAATCAGCCCCAGCATTTT.

The J gene is TRBJ2-1, the V gene TRBV19; 7 bases map to TRBD1. In germline, CDR1 is LNHDA, CDR2 SQIVND (reference sequence). This CDR3 spans 16 amino acids. V trimming: 7 bases; J trimming: 0 bases; junction bases outside the gene matches: 9. This chain's CDR3 is CASTNRGGRSYNEQFF. In nucleotides, the CDR3 is TGTGCCAGTACCAACAGGGGCGGACGCTCCTACAATGAGCAGTTCTTC.

This clone was seen a few times. The chain carries TRBV7-9 and TRBJ1-2; D not certain. Trimming took 6 bases from V and 5 from J, leaving 10 bases between them. The germline V gene has CDR1 SEHNR and CDR2 FQNEAQ (reference sequence). This CDR3 region has 12 residues. The CDR3 is CASSSDKYGYTF. The CDR3 nucleotides read TGTGCCAGCAGTTCCGACAAGTATGGCTACACCTTC.

The chain links TRBV5-5 to TRBJ2-5, with 9 positions matching TRBD2. Germline V lookup: CDR1 SGHKS, CDR2 YYEKEE (reference sequence). CDR3 length: 17 residues. V gave up 1 base and J gave up 5 bases; unmatched junction bases: 12. The CDR3: CASSLWGRGRAEETQYF. CDR3 DNA: TGTGCCAGCAGCTTGTGGGGCCGCGGGAGGGCTGAGGAGACCCAGTACTTC.

This chain links TRBV18 with TRBJ1-3; possibly TRBD1 for D (6 bases). Between the trimmed V and J ends, which lost 2 bases and 0 bases, there was a span of 17 bases. Germline CDR1 is KGHSH and CDR2 is LQKENI. The CDR3 covers 18 residues. The CDR3 loop is CASSPVRGAGHSGNTIYF. In DNA, the CDR3 is TGTGCCAGCTCACCAGTTCGGGGGGCTGGGCACTCTGGAAACACCATATATTTT.

This clone was observed once. The genes are TRBV28 and TRBJ1-1; 7 nucleotides match TRBD1. CDR3 length: 15 residues. Germline-derived CDR1 and CDR2 are MDHEN and SYDVKM. J lost 4 bases, V lost 7 bases, and 12 bases had no gene match. The CDR3 sequence is CASTQNRGVGTEAFF. CDR3 nucleotide sequence: TGTGCCAGCACCCAAAACAGGGGAGTCGGCACTGAAGCTTTCTTT. The full variable domain, completed using reference TRBV28 and TRBJ1-1, is DVKVTQSSRYLVKRTGEKVFLECVQDMDHENMFWYRQDPGLGLRLIYFSYDVKMKEKGDIPEGYSVSREKKERFSLILESASTNQTSMYLCASTQNRGVGTEAFFGQGTRLTVV.

The rearrangement uses TRBV7-9 and TRBJ1-2; possibly TRBD1 for D (6 bases). V lost 3 bases to trimming and J lost 5 bases, with 10 bases between them. Germline V gene data show CDR1 as SEHNR and CDR2 as FQNEAQ (reference sequence). The CDR3 sequence is 13 residues long. For the CDR3, the DNA is TGTGCCAGCAGCTTTGAGGGACAATATGGCTACACCTTC. Its translation is CASSFEGQYGYTF. Together with reference TRBV7-9 and TRBJ1-2, the CDR3 gives the full variable domain: DTGVSQNPRHKITKRGQNVTFRCDPISEHNRLYWYRQTLGQGPEFLTYFQNEAQLEKSRLLSDRFSAERPKGSFSTLEIQRTEQGDSAMYLCASSFEGQYGYTFGSGTRLTVV.

The V call is TRBV5-1, the J call TRBJ1-4; a weak D match, TRBD1 (5 bases). CDR1 and CDR2 from the germline V gene are SGHRS and YFSETQ. The CDR3 loop spans 15 amino acids. Trimming took off 6 bases at V and 4 bases at J, with 16 bases between the two ends. CDR3 nucleotides: TGCGCCAGCACGATCGGGACGGTTCTTAATGAAAAACTGTTTTTT. It translates to CASTIGTVLNEKLFF. Based on the CDR3 plus reference TRBV5-1 and TRBJ1-4, the full variable domain is KAGVTQTPRYLIKTRGQQVTLSCSPISGHRSVSWYQQTPGQGLQFLFEYFSETQRNKGNFPGRFSGRQFSNSRSEMNVSTLELGDSALYLCASTIGTVLNEKLFFGSGTQLSVL.

This chain connects TRBV19 to TRBJ2-2; the D gene is possibly TRBD2 (7 bases). Trimming left V 7 bases short and J 0 bases short, with 15 bases between. Germline V lookup: CDR1 LNHDA, CDR2 SQIVND (reference sequence). This CDR3 is built from 16 residues. CDR3: CASNGRGTANTGELFF. In DNA form, the CDR3 reads TGTGCCAGTAATGGGAGGGGGACCGCGAACACCGGGGAGCTGTTTTTT. The whole variable domain, remainder taken from reference TRBV19 and TRBJ2-2, is DGGITQSPKYLFRKEGQNVTLSCEQNLNHDAMYWYRQDPGQGLRLIYYSQIVNDFQKGDIAEGYSVSREKKESFPLTVTSAQKNPTAFYLCASNGRGTANTGELFFGEGSRLTVL.

The chain employs TRBV9 and TRBJ2-7; 11 nucleotides line up with TRBD2. CDR1 is SGDLS and CDR2 is YYNGEE in the germline V gene. The CDR3 is 16 residues long. V was pared by 0 bases and J by 1 base, with 3 bases of the junction left unmatched. The CDR3 reads CASSVGGTSGSYEQYF. DNA of the CDR3: TGTGCCAGCAGCGTAGGGGGGACTAGCGGATCCTACGAGCAGTACTTC.

The chain uses TRBV5-1 and TRBJ1-2; TRBD1 agrees at 8 bases. The CDR3 extends over 15 amino acids. CDR1 and CDR2 from the germline V gene are SGHRS and YFSETQ. J gave up 8 bases and V 0 bases, and 9 bases lay outside the gene matches. CDR3 residues: CASSLDGQGARGYTF. The CDR3 bases are TGCGCCAGCAGCTTGGATGGTCAGGGGGCGCGCGGCTACACCTTC.

In its sample, this clone was seen once. CDR3 sequence reads: CASSLELNTEAFF. The CDR3 DNA reads TGTGCCAGCAGCTTAGAATTGAACACTGAAGCTTTCTTT. The rearrangement uses TRBV7-3 and TRBJ1-1; D unresolved. In germline, CDR1 is SGHTA, CDR2 FQGTGA. The CDR3 consists of 13 residues. Trimming took 2 bases from V and 0 from J, leaving 4 bases between them.

CDR3 sequence reads: CASSYRSSQERKQYF. In DNA, the CDR3 is TGTGCCAGCAGTTATCGCAGTTCCCAAGAACGAAAGCAGTATTTT. V and J are TRBV6-6 and TRBJ2-3; D is uncertain. CDR1 and CDR2 (germline): MNHNY, SVGAGI (reference sequence). This CDR3 is 15 amino acids long. V lost 3 bases and J lost 11, with 21 bases in between.

The chain links TRBV4-2 to TRBJ1-2, with 10 bases matching TRBD1. V lost 3 bases and J lost 8; bases outside the gene matches: 12. This CDR3 region has 16 residues. Germline V gene data show CDR1 as LGHNA and CDR2 as YNFKEQ. CDR3 sequence (DNA): TGTGCCAGCAGCCAGGAATCCTCTGGGACAGGGGAGGGCTACACCTTC. Translation: CASSQESSGTGEGYTF.

J is TRBJ2-3 and V is TRBV6-6; 8 bases agree with TRBD1. The germline V gene has CDR1 MNHNY and CDR2 SVGAGI (reference sequence). V dropped 6 bases and J dropped 4; count of bases not matched to a gene: 6. The CDR3 length is 14 residues. The CDR3 is CASSGQGVPDTQYF. The CDR3 bases are TGTGCCAGCAGCGGACAGGGAGTCCCAGATACGCAGTATTTT.

The chain has TRBV27 and TRBJ2-2; unclear D gene. The CDR3 has 13 amino acids. V was cut by 5 bases and J by 7 bases, with 11 bases left in between. Per germline, CDR1 MNHEY and CDR2 SMNVEV (reference sequence). As DNA, the CDR3 is TGTGCCAGCAGTCCACTGGAAAACGGGGAGCTGTTTTTT. Protein sequence: CASSPLENGELFF.

V gene TRBV29-1 combines with J gene TRBJ2-7; D is perhaps TRBD1 or TRBD2 (5 bases each). Trimming cost V 3 bases and J 5 bases, with 17 bases left between them. This CDR3 contains 14 residues. Per germline, CDR1 SQVTM and CDR2 ANQGSEA. The CDR3 DNA sequence: TGCAGCGTTGACCTTACGGGACCCTCTGACGAGCAGTACTTC. Translated: CSVDLTGPSDEQYF.

This chain uses TRBV10-3 with TRBJ2-1; D is possibly TRBD1 (6 bases). Trimming removed 7 bases from V and 6 bases from J, with 16 bases in between. Germline V gives CDR1 ENHRY, CDR2 SYGVKD. This CDR3 is 14 amino acids long. The CDR3 spells CAIKAQGMPNEQFF. The CDR3 DNA sequence: TGTGCCATCAAGGCCCAGGGGATGCCCAATGAGCAGTTCTTC.

The genes are TRBV6-1 and TRBJ2-1; maybe TRBD2 (6 bases). Germline values: CDR1 MNHNS, CDR2 SASEGT. Deletions cut 7 bases from V and 4 bases from J, with 11 bases between. The CDR3 sequence is 13 residues long. For the CDR3, the DNA is TGTGCCAGCAACCGGGAGAGGTACAATGAGCAGTTCTTC. Its protein product is CASNRERYNEQFF.

V and J are TRBV30 and TRBJ2-3; D not resolved. CDR1 GTSNPN and CDR2 SVGIG come from the germline V gene (reference sequence). Trimming took off 3 bases at V and 4 bases at J, with 8 bases between the two ends. This CDR3 is 12 amino acids long. CDR3 amino acids: CAWRPIADTQYF. CDR3 sequence (DNA): TGTGCCTGGAGGCCTATTGCAGATACGCAGTATTTT.